This T cell receptor beta chain was retrieved from a study of cytomegalovirus exposure and HLA in healthy donors. Each donor's status was that of a healthy bone marrow donor. With regard to this clone: This CDR3 is also generated by other DNA sequences in the sample.

PCR primers comprised 60 Vbeta and 13 Jbeta primers. Here immunoSEQ multiplex PCR was the method, and the copy in TCRdb shows in-frame clones only, minus some. The sample carries 95,000 to 150,000 clones, roughly three fifths recorded once. Sequencing input: PBMCs. This TCR was sampled from a woman in her forties in good health and CMV-seropositive.

CDR3 coding DNA: TGTGCCAGCACCTTGACTAGGGATACGCAGTATTTT. Translating it yields CASTLTRDTQYF. This chain connects TRBV2 to TRBJ2-3; maybe TRBD2 (6 bases). Germline values: CDR1 SNHLY, CDR2 FYNNEI. The CDR3 is 12 residues long. Trimming cost V 7 bases and J 6 bases, with 11 bases left between them.